Listed here are 17 T cell receptor beta chains from one sample, sequenced in a study of blood T cell repertoires in COVID-19. TCRdb's table, derived via immunoSEQ multiplex PCR, lists solely in-frame clones and lacks some. The data show fewer than 130,000 clones, about 88% seen once. Sequencing was carried out using peripheral blood. The receptors here all came from a human donor in a cohort sampled during active COVID-19.

With regard to this clone: The junction and the germline gene differ at one end; a read error may be behind it. The CDR3 region is CATSDPRDSRDTQYF. CDR3 in DNA: TGTGCCACCAGTGATCCCCGGGACAGCAGAGATACGCAGTATTTT. The rearrangement joins TRBV24-1 to TRBJ2-3, with TRBD1 matching over 7 bases. The CDR3 totals 15 residues. Germline V gene sequence: CDR1 KGHDR, CDR2 SFDVKD.

Remarks on this clone: Mismatch with germline at one junction end may stem from a read error. The genes are TRBV7-7 and TRBJ2-5; weak D call: TRBD2 (6 bases). CDR3 length equals 15 residues. Germline assignment: CDR1 SSHAT and CDR2 FNYEAQ (reference sequence). Written as DNA, the CDR3 is TGTGCTAGCAGCTTAAACCGGGAGAGACAAGAGACCCAGTACTTC. Its translation is CASSLNRERQETQYF.

The V gene is TRBV7-2, the J gene TRBJ2-3, with D uncertain. V was cut by 1 base and J by 5 bases, with 13 bases left in between. CDR3 length: 15 amino acids. CDR1 SGHTA and CDR2 FQGNSA come from the germline V gene. The CDR3 loop reads CASSLDIRGGDTQYF. CDR3 nucleotides: TGTGCCAGCAGCTTAGACATCCGCGGTGGAGATACGCAGTATTTT.

The chain employs TRBV27 and TRBJ2-3; D is undetermined. Germline V gene data show CDR1 as MNHEY and CDR2 as SMNVEV (reference sequence). The germline V and J ends were trimmed by 2 bases and 6 bases, with 6 bases remaining between them. The CDR3 length is 12 residues. CDR3 sequence reads: CASSLTGDTQYF. The CDR3, as DNA: TGTGCCAGCAGTTTAACCGGGGATACGCAGTATTTT.

This chain connects TRBV28 to TRBJ1-5; D may be TRBD1 (6 bases). The CDR3 is made up of 16 amino acids. In germline, CDR1 is MDHEN, CDR2 SYDVKM. The V end lost 7 bases, the J end lost 0 bases, and 16 bases lay between the germline ends. In DNA, the CDR3 is TGTGCCAGCACCCCGGGACACAGATATAGCAATCAGCCCCAGCATTTT. Translating it yields CASTPGHRYSNQPQHF.

This chain joins TRBV5-1 and TRBJ1-2; 12 bases are shared with TRBD1. The CDR3 runs to 18 residues. The germline V gene encodes CDR1 SGHRS and CDR2 YFSETQ. V dropped 5 bases and J dropped 4; count of bases not matched to a gene: 15. Written as DNA, the CDR3 is TGCGCCAGCAGTTACGAGCCGGGACAGGGGGCTATGGTCTATGGCTACACCTTC. This codes for CASSYEPGQGAMVYGYTF.

The rearrangement links TRBV6-6 to TRBJ2-7; D possibly corresponds to TRBD2 (7 bases). Trimming removed 6 bases at V and 4 bases at J, with 13 bases between. The length of the CDR3 is 13 residues. Germline lookup yields CDR1 MNHNY and CDR2 SVGAGI (reference sequence). CDR3 protein: CASRMGGPYEQYF. CDR3 sequence (DNA): TGTGCCAGCAGGATGGGGGGGCCGTACGAGCAGTACTTC.

The chain links TRBV19 to TRBJ1-5, with D unclear. V gave up 5 bases and J gave up 0 bases, with 5 bases separating them. Germline assignment: CDR1 LNHDA and CDR2 SQIVND (reference sequence). The CDR3 loop spans 13 amino acids. The CDR3 region is CASSPYSNQPQHF. The DNA of the CDR3 is TGTGCCAGTAGTCCGTATAGCAATCAGCCCCAGCATTTT.

The chain uses TRBV12-3 or TRBV12-4 and TRBJ2-1; 7 bases match TRBD2. Trimming took 4 bases from V and 7 from J; bases not matched to a gene: 4. The CDR3 length is 13 residues. The CDR3 protein is CASSSGAGNEQFF. As DNA, the CDR3 is TGTGCCAGCAGTTCCGGAGCGGGGAATGAGCAGTTCTTC.

In regard to this clone: The same CDR3 arises from other DNA sequences in this sample as well. V gene TRBV12-3 or TRBV12-4 combines with J gene TRBJ1-1, with D uncertain. The CDR3 has 13 amino acids. Trimming pared 6 bases from V and 1 base from J, leaving 9 bases between. CDR3 in DNA: TGTGCCAGCAGCTTTCGGGGGAACACTGAAGCTTTCTTT. It is translated as CASSFRGNTEAFF.

V and J are TRBV10-1 and TRBJ2-2, with D perhaps TRBD2 (5 bases). The V end was cut by 7 bases, the J end by 0 bases, with 12 bases between. Looked up from germline, CDR1 is WNHNN and CDR2 is SYGVQD (reference sequence). The CDR3 runs 15 residues. Written as DNA, the CDR3 is TGCGCCAGCATACCGGAACTAGCGAACACCGGGGAGCTGTTTTTT. Protein product: CASIPELANTGELFF.

A note on this clone: The identical CDR3 is also encoded by other nucleotide sequences in the sample. This sequence joins TRBV7-9 and TRBJ1-1, with 7 nucleotides matching TRBD1. This CDR3 region has 14 residues. The junction had 8 bases not matched to a gene; V was cut back by 5 bases and J by 5 bases. Germline V lookup: CDR1 SEHNR, CDR2 FQNEAQ (reference sequence). The CDR3 DNA sequence: TGTGCCAGCAGCCTCCGGGACAGCTCAACTGAAGCTTTCTTT. The encoded protein is CASSLRDSSTEAFF.

This clone was counted a few times. The chain couples TRBV10-3 to TRBJ2-7; 11 nucleotides match TRBD1. This CDR3 has 16 residues. Germline trimming cut 6 bases from V and 1 base from J; bases unmatched to any gene: 8. Looked up from germline, CDR1 is ENHRY and CDR2 is SYGVKD. CDR3 in DNA: TGTGCCATCAGCGCCGGGACAGGGGGTTTATCCTACGAGCAGTACTTC. It yields the protein CAISAGTGGLSYEQYF.

The chain uses TRBV6-5 and TRBJ1-2; 7 nucleotides align to TRBD1. The CDR3 is 14 residues long. Per germline, CDR1 MNHEY and CDR2 SVGAGI. The ends lost 4 bases at V and 1 base at J; junction bases unmatched: 3. CDR3 sequence reads: CASSSGTVNYGYTF. For the CDR3, the DNA is TGTGCCAGCAGTTCCGGGACAGTTAACTATGGCTACACCTTC.

The chain carries TRBV6-4 and TRBJ2-2; D not resolved. The CDR3 totals 14 residues. Between the trimmed V and J ends, which lost 4 bases and 2 bases, there was a span of 8 bases. CDR1 and CDR2 (germline): MRHNA, SNTAGT. DNA for the CDR3: TGTGCCAGCAGTGCTGAGGCCAACACCGGGGAGCTGTTTTTT. Amino acids: CASSAEANTGELFF.

This clone was seen only once. CDR3 amino acids: CASSERQGATGETQYF. The CDR3 DNA reads TGTGCCAGCAGCGAACGACAGGGGGCGACCGGGGAGACCCAGTACTTC. The chain links TRBV7-2 to TRBJ2-5; 10 bases fit TRBD1. The germline CDR1 and CDR2 sequences are SGHTA and FQGNSA. The CDR3 covers 16 residues. V lost 5 bases and J lost 5; bases outside the gene matches: 11.

This chain joins TRBV28 and TRBJ1-3; 7 bases agree with TRBD1. Trimming cost V 6 bases and J 0 bases; bases outside gene matches: 11. Germline assignment: CDR1 MDHEN and CDR2 SYDVKM. The length of the CDR3 is 17 residues. This CDR3 is CASRTGEPTFSGNTIYF. CDR3 DNA: TGTGCCAGCAGAACAGGGGAGCCCACCTTCTCTGGAAACACCATATATTTT. Variable domain in full (rest from reference TRBV28 and TRBJ1-3): DVKVTQSSRYLVKRTGEKVFLECVQDMDHENMFWYRQDPGLGLRLIYFSYDVKMKEKGDIPEGYSVSREKKERFSLILESASTNQTSMYLCASRTGEPTFSGNTIYFGEGSWLTVV.